The 4 T cell receptor beta chains in this list originate from one sample, sequenced in a study of T cell responses to AZD1222 COVID-19 vaccine. Profiling relied on immunoSEQ multiplex PCR, and the TCRdb table lists in-frame clones only, not all of them. This sample has 90,000 to 130,000 clones; over 90% occur once, and the top ten carry roughly 3.1%. Material: peripheral blood, obtained 28 days after the second AZD1222 dose. The receptor source for this set is an adult who received the AZD1222 COVID-19 vaccine.

The sample holds one count of this clone. The chain recombines TRBV5-1 with TRBJ1-2; the match to TRBD1 covers 7 bases. This CDR3 contains 17 residues. Germline trimming cut 3 bases from V and 6 bases from J; bases unmatched to any gene: 17. The germline gives CDR1 SGHRS, CDR2 YFSETQ. CDR3 bases: TGCGCCAGCAGCTCCATTTACAGGGGCACAGGGCACCATGGCTACACCTTC. It yields the protein CASSSIYRGTGHHGYTF.

The V gene is TRBV6-5, the J gene TRBJ1-2; D gene uncertain. The CDR3 runs to 14 residues. The V gene's germline CDR1 is MNHEY and CDR2 SVGAGI. Between the trimmed V and J ends, which lost 5 bases and 14 bases, there was a span of 24 bases. CDR3 sequence: CASSPITRGRGNTF. CDR3 sequence (DNA): TGTGCCAGCAGTCCAATAACCCGAGGGCGCGGAAATACCTTC.

This chain joins TRBV6-5 and TRBJ1-2; D is undetermined. This CDR3 spans 15 amino acids. CDR1 and CDR2 from the germline V gene are MNHEY and SVGAGI. V lost 2 bases and J 0 bases, leaving 10 bases between the germline ends. As DNA, the CDR3 is TGTGCCAGCAGTTACGGAGCTGAAGCTAACTATGGCTACACCTTC. This encodes CASSYGAEANYGYTF.

V usage is TRBV15 and J usage is TRBJ1-4; 7 bases align to TRBD1. Trimming at V came to 0 bases and at J to 7 bases, leaving 8 bases not matched to a gene. Germline CDR1 LNHNV, CDR2 YYDKDF (reference sequence). The length of the CDR3 is 16 residues. The CDR3 nucleotides are TGTGCCACCAGCAGAGATCCCCCAGGGGGGGGTGAAAAACTGTTTTTT. Translated, it gives CATSRDPPGGGEKLFF.